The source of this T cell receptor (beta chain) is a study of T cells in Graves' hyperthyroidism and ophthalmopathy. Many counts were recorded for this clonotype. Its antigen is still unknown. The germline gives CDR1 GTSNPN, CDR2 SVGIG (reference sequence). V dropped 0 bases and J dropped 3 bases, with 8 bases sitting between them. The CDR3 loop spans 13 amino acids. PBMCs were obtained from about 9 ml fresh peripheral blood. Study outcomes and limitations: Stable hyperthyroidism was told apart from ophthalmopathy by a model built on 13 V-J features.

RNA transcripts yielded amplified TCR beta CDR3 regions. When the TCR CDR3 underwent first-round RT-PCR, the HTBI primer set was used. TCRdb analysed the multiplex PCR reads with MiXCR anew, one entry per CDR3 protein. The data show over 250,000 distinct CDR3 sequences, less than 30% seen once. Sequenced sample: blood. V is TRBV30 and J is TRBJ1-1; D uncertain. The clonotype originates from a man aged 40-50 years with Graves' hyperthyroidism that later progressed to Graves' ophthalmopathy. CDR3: CAWSVRSYTEAFF. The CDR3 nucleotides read TGTGCCTGGAGTGTACGCTCGTACACTGAAGCTTTCTTT.